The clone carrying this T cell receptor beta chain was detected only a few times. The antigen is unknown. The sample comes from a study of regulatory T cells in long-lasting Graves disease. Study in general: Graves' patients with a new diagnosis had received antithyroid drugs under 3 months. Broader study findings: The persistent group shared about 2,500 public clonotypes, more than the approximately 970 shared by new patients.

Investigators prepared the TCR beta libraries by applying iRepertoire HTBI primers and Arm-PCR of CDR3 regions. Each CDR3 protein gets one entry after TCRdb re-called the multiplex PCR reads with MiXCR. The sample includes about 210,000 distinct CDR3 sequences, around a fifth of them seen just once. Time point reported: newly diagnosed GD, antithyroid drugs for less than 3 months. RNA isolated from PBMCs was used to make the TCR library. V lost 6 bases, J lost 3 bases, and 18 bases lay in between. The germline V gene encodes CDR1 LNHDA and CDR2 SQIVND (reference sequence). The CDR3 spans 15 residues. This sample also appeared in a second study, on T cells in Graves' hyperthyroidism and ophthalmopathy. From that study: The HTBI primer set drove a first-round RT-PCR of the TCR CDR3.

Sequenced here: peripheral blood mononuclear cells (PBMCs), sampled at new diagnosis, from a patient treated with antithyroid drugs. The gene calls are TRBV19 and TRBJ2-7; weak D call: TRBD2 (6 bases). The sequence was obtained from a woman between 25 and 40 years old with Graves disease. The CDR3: CASRTSEGGHYEQYF. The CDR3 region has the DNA TGTGCCAGTAGGACCTCGGAGGGTGGACACTACGAGCAGTACTTC.